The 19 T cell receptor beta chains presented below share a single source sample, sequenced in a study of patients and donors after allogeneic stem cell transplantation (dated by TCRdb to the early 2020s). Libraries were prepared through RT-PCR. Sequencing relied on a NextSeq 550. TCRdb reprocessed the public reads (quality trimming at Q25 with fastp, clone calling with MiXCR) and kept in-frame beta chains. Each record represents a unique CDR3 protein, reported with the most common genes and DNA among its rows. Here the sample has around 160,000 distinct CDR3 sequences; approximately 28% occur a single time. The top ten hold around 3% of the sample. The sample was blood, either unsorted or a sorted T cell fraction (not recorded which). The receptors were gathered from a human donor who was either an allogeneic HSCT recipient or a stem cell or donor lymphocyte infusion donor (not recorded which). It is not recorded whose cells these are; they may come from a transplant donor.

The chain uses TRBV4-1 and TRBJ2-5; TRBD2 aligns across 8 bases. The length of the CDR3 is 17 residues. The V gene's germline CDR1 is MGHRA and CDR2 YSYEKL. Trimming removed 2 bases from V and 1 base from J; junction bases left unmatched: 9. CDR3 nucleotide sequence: TGCGCCAGCAGCCAAAAAGCGGGAGTCTTTGGCCAAGAGACCCAGTACTTC. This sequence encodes CASSQKAGVFGQETQYF.

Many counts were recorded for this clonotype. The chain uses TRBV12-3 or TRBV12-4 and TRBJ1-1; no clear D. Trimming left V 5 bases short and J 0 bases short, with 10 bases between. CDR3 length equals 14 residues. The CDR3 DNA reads TGTGCCAGCAGTCCCGGATCCTTGAACACTGAAGCTTTCTTT. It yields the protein CASSPGSLNTEAFF.

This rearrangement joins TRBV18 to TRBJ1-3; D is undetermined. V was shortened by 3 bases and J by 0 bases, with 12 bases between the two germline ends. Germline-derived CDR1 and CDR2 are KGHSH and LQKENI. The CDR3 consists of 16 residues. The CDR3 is CASSPQDGISGNTIYF. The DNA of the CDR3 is TGTGCCAGCTCACCCCAAGACGGAATCTCTGGAAACACCATATATTTT.

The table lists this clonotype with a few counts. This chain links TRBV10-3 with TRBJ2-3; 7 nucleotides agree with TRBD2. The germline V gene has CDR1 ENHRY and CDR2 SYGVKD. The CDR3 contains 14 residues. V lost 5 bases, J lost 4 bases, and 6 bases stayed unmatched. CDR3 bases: TGTGCCATCAGTTCCCCTAGCGGACCAGATACGCAGTATTTT. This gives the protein CAISSPSGPDTQYF.

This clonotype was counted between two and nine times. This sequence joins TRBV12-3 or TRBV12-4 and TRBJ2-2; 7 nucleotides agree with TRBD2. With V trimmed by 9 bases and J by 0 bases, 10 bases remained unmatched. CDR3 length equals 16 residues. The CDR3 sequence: CASSLPGLPNTGELFF. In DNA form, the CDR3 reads TGTGCCAGTTCACTCCCGGGACTACCGAACACCGGGGAGCTGTTTTTT.

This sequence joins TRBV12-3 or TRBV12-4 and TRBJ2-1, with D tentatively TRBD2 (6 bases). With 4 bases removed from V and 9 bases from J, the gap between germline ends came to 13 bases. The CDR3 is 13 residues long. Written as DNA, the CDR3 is TGTGCCAGCAGTTCCCCCCTAGCGCCTGAGCAGTTCTTC. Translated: CASSSPLAPEQFF.

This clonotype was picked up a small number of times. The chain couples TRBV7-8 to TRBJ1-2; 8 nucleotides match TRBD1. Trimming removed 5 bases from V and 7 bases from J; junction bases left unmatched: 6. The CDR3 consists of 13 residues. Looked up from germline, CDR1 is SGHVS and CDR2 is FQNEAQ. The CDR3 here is CASSHTGGGGYTF. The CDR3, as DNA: TGTGCCAGCAGCCATACAGGGGGAGGTGGCTACACCTTC.

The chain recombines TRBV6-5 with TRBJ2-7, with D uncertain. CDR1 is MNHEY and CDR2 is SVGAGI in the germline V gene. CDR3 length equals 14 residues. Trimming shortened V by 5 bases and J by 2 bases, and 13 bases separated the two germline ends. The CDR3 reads CASSDADFPYEQYF. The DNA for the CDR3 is TGTGCCAGCAGTGACGCTGACTTTCCCTACGAGCAGTACTTC.

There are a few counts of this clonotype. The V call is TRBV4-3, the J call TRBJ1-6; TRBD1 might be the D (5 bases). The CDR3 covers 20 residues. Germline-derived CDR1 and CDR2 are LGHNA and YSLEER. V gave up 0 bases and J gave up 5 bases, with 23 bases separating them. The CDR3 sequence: CASSQDLRVTGAINNSPLHF. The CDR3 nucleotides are TGCGCCAGCAGCCAAGATCTGAGGGTAACCGGGGCCATCAATAATTCACCCCTCCACTTT.

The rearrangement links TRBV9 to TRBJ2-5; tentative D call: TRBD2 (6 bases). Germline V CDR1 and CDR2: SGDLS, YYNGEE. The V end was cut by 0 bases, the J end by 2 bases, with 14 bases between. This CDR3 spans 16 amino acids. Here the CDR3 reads CASSVGVRDWQETQYF. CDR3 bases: TGTGCCAGCAGCGTAGGGGTCCGGGACTGGCAAGAGACCCAGTACTTC.

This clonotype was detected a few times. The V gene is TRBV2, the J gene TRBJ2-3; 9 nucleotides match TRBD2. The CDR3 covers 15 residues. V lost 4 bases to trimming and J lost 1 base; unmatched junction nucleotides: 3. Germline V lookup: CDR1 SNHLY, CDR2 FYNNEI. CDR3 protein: CASSGIAGGTDTQYF. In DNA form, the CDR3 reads TGTGCCAGCAGTGGGATAGCGGGAGGCACAGATACGCAGTATTTT. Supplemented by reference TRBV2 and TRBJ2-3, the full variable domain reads EPEVTQTPSHQVTQMGQEVILRCVPISNHLYFYWYRQILGQKVEFLVSFYNNEISEKSEIFDDQFSVERPDGSNFTLKIRSTKLEDSAMYFCASSGIAGGTDTQYFGPGTRLTVL.

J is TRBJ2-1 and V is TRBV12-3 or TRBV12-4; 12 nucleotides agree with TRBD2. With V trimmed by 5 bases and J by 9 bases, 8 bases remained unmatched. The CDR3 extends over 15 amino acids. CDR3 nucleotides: TGTGCCAGCAGTCCCACTAGCGGGAGGCAGGGTGAGCAGTTCTTC. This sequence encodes CASSPTSGRQGEQFF.

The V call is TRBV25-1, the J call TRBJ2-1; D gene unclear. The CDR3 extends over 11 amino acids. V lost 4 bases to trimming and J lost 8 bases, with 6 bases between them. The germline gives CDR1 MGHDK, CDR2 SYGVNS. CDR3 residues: CASSVSDEQFF. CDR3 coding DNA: TGTGCCAGCAGTGTAAGCGATGAGCAGTTCTTC.

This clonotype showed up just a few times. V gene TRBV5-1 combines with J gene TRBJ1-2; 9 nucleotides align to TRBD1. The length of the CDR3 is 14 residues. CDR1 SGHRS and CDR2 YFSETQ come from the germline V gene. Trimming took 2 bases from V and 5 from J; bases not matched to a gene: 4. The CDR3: CASSFGGTGYGYTF. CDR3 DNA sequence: TGCGCCAGCAGCTTCGGAGGGACAGGGTATGGCTACACCTTC.

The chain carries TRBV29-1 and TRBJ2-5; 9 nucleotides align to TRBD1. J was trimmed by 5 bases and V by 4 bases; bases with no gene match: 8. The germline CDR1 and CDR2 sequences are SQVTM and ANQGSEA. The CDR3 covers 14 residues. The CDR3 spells CSVAGTGREETQYF. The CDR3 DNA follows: TGCAGCGTTGCAGGGACAGGGCGTGAGGAGACCCAGTACTTC.

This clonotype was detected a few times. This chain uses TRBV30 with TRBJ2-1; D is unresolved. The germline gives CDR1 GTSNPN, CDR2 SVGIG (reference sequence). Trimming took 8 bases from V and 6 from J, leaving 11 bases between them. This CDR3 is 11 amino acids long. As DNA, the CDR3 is TGTGCCCTCTGGACCATCAATGAGCAGTTCTTC. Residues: CALWTINEQFF.

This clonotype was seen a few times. The CDR3, as DNA: TGTGCCAGCAGTTCAGCCGGGACTAGCGGAGTTCAAGAGACCCAGTACTTC. Encoded protein: CASSSAGTSGVQETQYF. The genes are TRBV28 and TRBJ2-5; 11 bases line up with TRBD2. The CDR3 is made up of 17 amino acids. CDR1 and CDR2 from the germline V gene are MDHEN and SYDVKM. After removal of 4 bases from V and 2 bases from J, the junction contained 9 bases not matched to a gene. The complete variable domain, with remaining parts taken from reference TRBV28 and TRBJ2-5, reads DVKVTQSSRYLVKRTGEKVFLECVQDMDHENMFWYRQDPGLGLRLIYFSYDVKMKEKGDIPEGYSVSREKKERFSLILESASTNQTSMYLCASSSAGTSGVQETQYFGPGTRLLVL.

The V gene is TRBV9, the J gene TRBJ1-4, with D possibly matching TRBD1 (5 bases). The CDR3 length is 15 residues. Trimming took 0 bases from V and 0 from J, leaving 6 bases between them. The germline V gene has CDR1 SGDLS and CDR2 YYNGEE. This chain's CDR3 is CASSVGGTTNEKLFF. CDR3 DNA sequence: TGTGCCAGCAGCGTAGGGGGGACAACTAATGAAAAACTGTTTTTT.

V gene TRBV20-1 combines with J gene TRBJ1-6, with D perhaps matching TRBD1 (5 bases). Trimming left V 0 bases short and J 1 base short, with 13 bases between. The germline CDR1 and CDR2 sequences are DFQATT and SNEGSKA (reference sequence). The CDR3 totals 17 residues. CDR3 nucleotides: TGCAGTGCTAGAGATAAAGGGGCAGGTTCCTATAATTCACCCCTCCACTTT. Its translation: CSARDKGAGSYNSPLHF.